This entry is about one TCR beta chain. This record comes from a study of blood T cells in healthy people across ages. Trimming took 5 bases from V and 6 from J, leaving 13 bases between them. CDR3 length equals 13 residues. CDR1 is DFQATT and CDR2 is SNEGSKA in the germline V gene (reference sequence). Alongside a J-beta primer mix, a sample-barcoded 5' primer served in a second PCR lasting about 6 to 12 cycles. TCRdb used MiXCR to reprocess the 5' RACE reads, holding one entry per CDR3 protein. The sample yields more than 600,000 distinct CDR3 sequences, about 25% seen once. These sequences were also reported in another study, on T cells of mothers and their children. That paper states: Over five children and their three healthy Caucasian mothers were the donors.

The receptor's source is a boy between 10 and 17 years old in good health. The V call is TRBV20-1, the J call TRBJ1-4, with D perhaps matching TRBD1 (6 bases). Sample: blood. The CDR3 DNA reads as TGCAGTGCTCAGACAGGAGGGTATGAAAAACTGTTTTTT. Its translation is CSAQTGGYEKLFF.